These 23 T cell receptor beta chains share one sample of origin, sequenced in a study of cytomegalovirus exposure and HLA in healthy donors. 60 Vbeta and 13 Jbeta primers were used in PCR. TCRdb's table, derived via immunoSEQ multiplex PCR, lists solely in-frame clones and lacks some. The sample includes 150,000 to 200,000 clones, 81% of them seen just once. The material sequenced was PBMCs. The receptor set was obtained from a woman aged 18 to 35 in good health and CMV-seropositive.

The chain carries TRBV2 and TRBJ2-5; 8 positions agree with TRBD1. Losses at the gene ends were 7 bases for V and 2 bases for J; bases not matched to a gene: 9. Per germline, CDR1 SNHLY and CDR2 FYNNEI. CDR3 length: 15 amino acids. The CDR3 sequence: CASTLRQGSQETQYF. The CDR3 coding sequence is TGTGCCAGCACCTTAAGACAGGGGTCACAAGAGACCCAGTACTTC.

The rearrangement joins TRBV14 to TRBJ1-3, with a weak D call TRBD1 (5 bases). The CDR3 is 17 amino acids. The germline V gene has CDR1 SGHDN and CDR2 FVKESK. Deletions cut 1 base from V and 2 bases from J, with 15 bases between. CDR3 DNA: TGTGCCAGCAGCCAAGGTCGTTTTTGGGGGGCTGGAAACACCATATATTTT. Amino acids: CASSQGRFWGAGNTIYF.

This clone was observed once. This chain connects TRBV4-2 to TRBJ2-3; D is ambiguous. Per germline, CDR1 LGHNA and CDR2 YNFKEQ. V lost 4 bases and J 2 bases, leaving 7 bases between the germline ends. This CDR3 comprises 13 residues. The CDR3 sequence: CASSPSTTDTQYF. The CDR3 coding sequence is TGTGCCAGCAGCCCTAGTACCACAGATACGCAGTATTTT.

V is TRBV4-2 and J is TRBJ2-5; 9 bases line up with TRBD2. The germline gives CDR1 LGHNA, CDR2 YNFKEQ. The trim removed 2 bases at V and 4 bases at J, leaving 17 bases unmatched. The CDR3 is made up of 19 amino acids. For the CDR3, the DNA is TGTGCCAGCAGCCAAAATCCGGCGGGGGGGGGCCCAAAGCTAGAGACCCAGTACTTC. It translates to CASSQNPAGGGPKLETQYF.

The chain joins TRBV7-8 to TRBJ1-5, with TRBD1 matching over 7 bases. The CDR3 is 15 amino acids. Per the germline V gene, CDR1 is SGHVS and CDR2 is FQNEAQ. V gave up 5 bases and J gave up 6 bases; unmatched junction bases: 10. This CDR3 is CASSRLRQGFQPQHF. CDR3 in DNA: TGTGCCAGCAGCCGTCTCCGACAGGGCTTTCAGCCCCAGCATTTT.

This chain joins TRBV25-1 and TRBJ2-7; D ambiguous. Deletions cut 3 bases from V and 6 bases from J, with 9 bases between. The CDR3 contains 12 residues. Germline values: CDR1 MGHDK, CDR2 SYGVNS. The CDR3 spells CASSDSPTEQYF. Here the CDR3 DNA reads TGTGCCAGCAGTGATTCTCCTACCGAGCAGTACTTC.

V gene TRBV6-5 combines with J gene TRBJ2-7, with 9 bases aligning to TRBD1. The CDR3 spans 15 residues. J was trimmed by 2 bases and V by 0 bases; bases with no gene match: 2. Looked up from germline, CDR1 is MNHEY and CDR2 is SVGAGI. CDR3 nucleotides: TGTGCCAGCAGTTACTCCAGACAGGGGGCCTACGAGCAGTACTTC. Translation: CASSYSRQGAYEQYF.

The CDR3 is CASSLRPRQTAYEQYF. CDR3 bases: TGTGCCAGCAGTTTACGGCCCCGACAAACCGCTTACGAGCAGTACTTC. The chain is built from TRBV27 and TRBJ2-7; D is unclear. Germline loops: CDR1 MNHEY, CDR2 SMNVEV (reference sequence). The CDR3 consists of 16 residues. The V end was cut by 2 bases, the J end by 4 bases, with 18 bases between.

The rearrangement joins TRBV4-3 to TRBJ2-2, with TRBD2 matching 15 bases. Germline loops: CDR1 LGHNA, CDR2 YSLEER. The V and J ends lost 4 bases and 6 bases, in that order; junction bases with no gene match: 3. This CDR3 has 16 residues. DNA for the CDR3: TGCGCCAGCAGCCCAGGACTAGCGGGGGGGTCCGGGGAGCTGTTTTTT. Translation: CASSPGLAGGSGELFF.

The chain recombines TRBV27 with TRBJ2-5; perhaps TRBD2 as D (6 bases). The J call is doubtful: the DNA matches TRBJ2-7 better. The CDR3 covers 14 residues. Germline-derived CDR1 and CDR2 are MNHEY and SMNVEV (reference sequence). CDR3 in DNA: TGTGCCAGCAGTTTAGCGGGAACAGGTTACGAGCAGTACTTC. Encoded protein: CASSLAGTGYEQYF.

This clone came up once. A read error may account for a junction end that differs from germline. The chain has TRBV18 and TRBJ1-3; tentative D call: TRBD1 (5 bases). CDR3 length: 16 amino acids. CDR1 KGHSH and CDR2 LQKENI come from the germline V gene. The CDR3 protein is CASSPRAEDGGSTIYF. The CDR3 region has the DNA TGTGCCAGCTCACCACGGGCTGAGGACGGGGGAAGCACCATATATTTT.

The chain uses TRBV7-9 and TRBJ2-4; D gene unclear. Trimming pared 1 base from V and 9 bases from J, leaving 10 bases between. The germline gives CDR1 SEHNR, CDR2 FQNEAQ (reference sequence). The length of the CDR3 is 13 residues. DNA for the CDR3: TGTGCCAGCAGCTTAGAGATACAAACCATTCAGTACTTC. This sequence encodes CASSLEIQTIQYF.

This clone occurred a few times. The CDR3 reads CASSQDPADSYNEQFF. DNA of the CDR3: TGTGCCAGCAGCCAAGATCCAGCGGATTCCTACAATGAGCAGTTCTTC. The J gene is TRBJ2-1, the V gene TRBV14; the D gene is possibly TRBD2 (5 bases). V lost 0 bases and J lost 1, with 10 bases in between. The CDR3 extends over 16 amino acids. Germline CDR1 SGHDN, CDR2 FVKESK.

The rearrangement joins TRBV5-1 to TRBJ2-1, with TRBD2 matching 14 bases. This CDR3 is built from 14 residues. With V trimmed by 4 bases and J by 12 bases, 6 bases remained unmatched. The germline CDR1 and CDR2 sequences are SGHRS and YFSETQ. CDR3 bases: TGCGCCAGCAGCACGACTAGCGGGGGGGCGGCGCAGTTCTTC. As protein: CASSTTSGGAAQFF.

This clone was counted once. This sequence joins TRBV7-2 and TRBJ2-7; D may be TRBD1 (6 bases). The germline V and J ends were trimmed by 1 base and 6 bases, with 10 bases remaining between them. The CDR3 consists of 13 residues. Germline lookup yields CDR1 SGHTA and CDR2 FQGNSA. The CDR3 region is CASSLGRGSEQYF. CDR3 nucleotide sequence: TGTGCCAGCAGCTTAGGTAGGGGGAGCGAGCAGTACTTC.

The V gene is TRBV7-2, the J gene TRBJ2-2; 9 nucleotides agree with TRBD2. J gave up 2 bases and V 5 bases, and 6 bases lay outside the gene matches. Per germline, CDR1 SGHTA and CDR2 FQGNSA. The CDR3 sequence is 16 residues long. Here the CDR3 DNA reads TGTGCCAGCAGCCAAACAGCGGGGGGAAACACCGGGGAGCTGTTTTTT. Its protein product is CASSQTAGGNTGELFF. The variable domain in full, completed from reference TRBV7-2 and TRBJ2-2, reads GAGVSQSPSNKVTEKGKDVELRCDPISGHTALYWYRQSLGQGLEFLIYFQGNSAPDKSGLPSDRFSAERTGGSVSTLTIQRTQQEDSAVYLCASSQTAGGNTGELFFGEGSRLTVL.

The rearrangement joins TRBV28 to TRBJ2-7; TRBD1 agrees at 9 bases. Looked up from germline, CDR1 is MDHEN and CDR2 is SYDVKM. Trimming took 3 bases from V and 7 from J; bases not matched to a gene: 16. This CDR3 comprises 17 residues. CDR3 residues: CASSFAVGTGTIGEQYF. CDR3 DNA: TGTGCCAGCAGTTTCGCGGTAGGGACAGGGACCATCGGGGAGCAGTACTTC.

This clone was picked up one time. The V and J genes are TRBV2 and TRBJ1-5, with D uncertain. Per the germline V gene, CDR1 is SNHLY and CDR2 is FYNNEI. V was shortened by 0 bases and J by 6 bases, with 9 bases between the two germline ends. This CDR3 is 14 amino acids long. Here the CDR3 DNA reads TGTGCCAGCAGTGAAGCTTGGAGGAGTCAGCCCCAGCATTTT. As protein: CASSEAWRSQPQHF. The full variable domain, in which reference TRBV2 and TRBJ1-5 provide the parts outside the CDR3, is EPEVTQTPSHQVTQMGQEVILRCVPISNHLYFYWYRQILGQKVEFLVSFYNNEISEKSEIFDDQFSVERPDGSNFTLKIRSTKLEDSAMYFCASSEAWRSQPQHFGDGTRLSIL.

This clone came up a few times. Within the sample, other DNA sequences also encode this same CDR3. This chain links TRBV11-2 with TRBJ1-1, with D perhaps TRBD1 (5 bases). Per germline, CDR1 SGHAT and CDR2 FQNNGV. Trimming took off 5 bases at V and 1 base at J, with 14 bases between the two ends. The CDR3 contains 15 residues. The chain's CDR3 is CASSPPGQGNTEAFF. In DNA form, the CDR3 reads TGTGCCAGCAGCCCTCCGGGCCAGGGGAACACTGAAGCTTTCTTT.

The V gene is TRBV19, the J gene TRBJ2-7; 8 nucleotides line up with TRBD1. Losses at the gene ends were 3 bases for V and 1 base for J; bases not matched to a gene: 5. There are 15 residues in the CDR3. Germline CDR1 and CDR2: LNHDA and SQIVND (reference sequence). The CDR3: CASSIQRTGSYEQYF. The CDR3 DNA reads TGTGCCAGTAGTATCCAAAGGACAGGGTCCTACGAGCAGTACTTC.

The chain recombines TRBV7-8 with TRBJ2-7; D gene ambiguous. V was cut by 2 bases and J by 9 bases, with 14 bases left in between. CDR3 size: 13 residues. From germline, CDR1 is SGHVS and CDR2 FQNEAQ. CDR3 nucleotides: TGTGCCAGCAGCTTAAGAGTTGTACGAACGCAGTACTTC. This translates into CASSLRVVRTQYF. Full variable domain (missing parts from reference TRBV7-8 and TRBJ2-7): GAGVSQSPRYKVAKRGQDVALRCDPISGHVSLFWYQQALGQGPEFLTYFQNEAQLDKSGLPSDRFFAERPEGSVSTLKIQRTQQEDSAVYLCASSLRVVRTQYFGPGTRLTVT.

The chain uses TRBV5-1 and TRBJ2-3; no clear D. CDR1 and CDR2 (germline): SGHRS, YFSETQ. The length of the CDR3 is 14 residues. Between the trimmed V and J ends, which lost 5 bases and 3 bases, there was a span of 13 bases. In nucleotides, the CDR3 is TGCGCCAGCAGTTCTGTGTCCGGGACAGATACGCAGTATTTT. This encodes CASSSVSGTDTQYF.

DNA of the CDR3: TGTGCCAGCACCATTGCGGGGACAGGGGCCAATTCACCCCTCCACTTT. It is translated as CASTIAGTGANSPLHF. V and J are TRBV7-9 and TRBJ1-6; the match to TRBD1 covers 10 bases. J gave up 7 bases and V 7 bases, and 10 bases lay outside the gene matches. This CDR3 spans 16 amino acids. Germline CDR1 and CDR2: SEHNR and FQNEAQ (reference sequence).